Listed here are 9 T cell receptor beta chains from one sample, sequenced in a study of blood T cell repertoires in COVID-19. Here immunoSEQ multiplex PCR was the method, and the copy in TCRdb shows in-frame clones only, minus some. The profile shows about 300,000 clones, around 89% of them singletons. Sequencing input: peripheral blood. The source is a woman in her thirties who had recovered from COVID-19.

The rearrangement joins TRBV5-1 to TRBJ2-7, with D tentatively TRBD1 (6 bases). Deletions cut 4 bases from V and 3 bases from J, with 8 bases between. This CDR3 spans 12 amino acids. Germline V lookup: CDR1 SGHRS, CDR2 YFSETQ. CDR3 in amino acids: CASSLTGYEQYF. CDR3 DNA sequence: TGCGCCAGCAGCCTGACAGGCTACGAGCAGTACTTC.

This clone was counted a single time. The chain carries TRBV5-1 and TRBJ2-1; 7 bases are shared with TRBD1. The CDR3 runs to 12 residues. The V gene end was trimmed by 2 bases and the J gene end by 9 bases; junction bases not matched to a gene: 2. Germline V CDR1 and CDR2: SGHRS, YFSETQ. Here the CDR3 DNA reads TGCGCCAGCAGCTTAGGGGGCGGTGAGCAGTTCTTC. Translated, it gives CASSLGGGEQFF. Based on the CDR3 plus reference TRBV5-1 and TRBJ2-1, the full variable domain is KAGVTQTPRYLIKTRGQQVTLSCSPISGHRSVSWYQQTPGQGLQFLFEYFSETQRNKGNFPGRFSGRQFSNSRSEMNVSTLELGDSALYLCASSLGGGEQFFGPGTRLTVL.

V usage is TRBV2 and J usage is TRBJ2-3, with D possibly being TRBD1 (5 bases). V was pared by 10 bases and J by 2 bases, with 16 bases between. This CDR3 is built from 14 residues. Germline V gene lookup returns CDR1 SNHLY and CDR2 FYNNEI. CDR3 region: CAITDTPNTDTQYF. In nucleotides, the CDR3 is TGTGCCATCACGGACACGCCTAACACAGATACGCAGTATTTT.

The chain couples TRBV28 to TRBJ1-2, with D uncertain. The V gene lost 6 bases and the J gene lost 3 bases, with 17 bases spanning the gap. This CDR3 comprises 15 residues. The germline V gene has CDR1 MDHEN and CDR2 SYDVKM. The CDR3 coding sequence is TGTGCCAGCAGCCGCGACCCCGGGAGGGACTATGGCTACACCTTC. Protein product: CASSRDPGRDYGYTF.

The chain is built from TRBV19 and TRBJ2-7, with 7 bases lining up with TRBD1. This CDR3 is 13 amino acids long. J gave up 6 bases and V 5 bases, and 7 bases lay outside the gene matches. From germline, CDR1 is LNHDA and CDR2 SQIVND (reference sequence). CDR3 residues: CASSPTYRGEQYF. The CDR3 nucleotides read TGTGCCAGTAGTCCAACCTACAGGGGCGAGCAGTACTTC.

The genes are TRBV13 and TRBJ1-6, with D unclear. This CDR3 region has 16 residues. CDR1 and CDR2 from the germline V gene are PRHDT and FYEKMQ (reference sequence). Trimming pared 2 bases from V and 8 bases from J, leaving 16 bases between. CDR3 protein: CASSLISEGAYSPLHF. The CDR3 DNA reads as TGTGCCAGCAGCTTAATATCCGAAGGAGCCTATTCACCCCTCCACTTT.

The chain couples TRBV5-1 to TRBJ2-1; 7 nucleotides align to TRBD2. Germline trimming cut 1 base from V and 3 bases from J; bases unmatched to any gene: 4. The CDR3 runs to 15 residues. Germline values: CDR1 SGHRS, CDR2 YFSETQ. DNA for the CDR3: TGCGCCAGCAGCTTGTTAACGGGGGGCTACAATGAGCAGTTCTTC. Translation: CASSLLTGGYNEQFF.

CDR3: CASGTSSYNEQFF. The CDR3 DNA follows: TGTGCCTCAGGGACTAGCTCCTACAATGAGCAGTTCTTC. V is TRBV7-9 and J is TRBJ2-1; the match to TRBD2 covers 8 bases. This CDR3 contains 13 residues. The ends lost 11 bases at V and 0 bases at J; junction bases unmatched: 3. Germline CDR1 SEHNR, CDR2 FQNEAQ (reference sequence).

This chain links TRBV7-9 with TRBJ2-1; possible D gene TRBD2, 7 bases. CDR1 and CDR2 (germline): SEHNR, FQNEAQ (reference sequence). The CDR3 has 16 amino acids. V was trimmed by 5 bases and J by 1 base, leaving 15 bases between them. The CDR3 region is CASSPYGGQSYNEQFF. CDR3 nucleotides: TGTGCCAGCAGCCCATACGGGGGGCAGTCCTACAATGAGCAGTTCTTC.